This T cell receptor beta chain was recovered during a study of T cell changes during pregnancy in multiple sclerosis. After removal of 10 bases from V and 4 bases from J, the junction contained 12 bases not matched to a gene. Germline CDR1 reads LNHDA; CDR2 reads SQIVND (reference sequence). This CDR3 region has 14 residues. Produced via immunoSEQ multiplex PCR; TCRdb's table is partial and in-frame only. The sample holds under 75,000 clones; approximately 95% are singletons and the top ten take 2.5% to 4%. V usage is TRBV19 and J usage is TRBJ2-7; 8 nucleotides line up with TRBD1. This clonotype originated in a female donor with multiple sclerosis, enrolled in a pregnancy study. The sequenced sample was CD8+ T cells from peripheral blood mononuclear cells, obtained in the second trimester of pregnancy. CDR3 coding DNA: TGTGCCACCACTTGGGGTACAGGGGGGTACGAGCAGTACTTC. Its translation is CATTWGTGGYEQYF.